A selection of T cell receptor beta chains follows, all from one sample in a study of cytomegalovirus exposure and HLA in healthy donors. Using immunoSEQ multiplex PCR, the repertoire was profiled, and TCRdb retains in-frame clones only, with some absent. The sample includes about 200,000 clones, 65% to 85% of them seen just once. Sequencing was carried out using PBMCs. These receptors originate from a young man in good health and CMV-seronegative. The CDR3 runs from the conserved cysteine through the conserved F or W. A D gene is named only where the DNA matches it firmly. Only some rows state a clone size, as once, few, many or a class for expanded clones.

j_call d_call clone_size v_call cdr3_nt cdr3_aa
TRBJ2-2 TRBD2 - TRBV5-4 TGTGCCAGCAGCTCCCTATCGGGGGGGCTCCGGGGGGAGCTGTTTTTT CASSSLSGGLRGELFF
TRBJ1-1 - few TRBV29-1 TGCAGCACAGAAATAGGAGGTGACGCTGAAGCTTTCTTT CSTEIGGDAEAFF
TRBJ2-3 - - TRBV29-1 TGCAGCGTTGAATTCGCGGGGTTCCTCACAGATACGCAGTATTTT CSVEFAGFLTDTQYF
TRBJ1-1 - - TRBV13 TGTGCCAGCAGCTTAGGCGGGGAGACTGAAGCTTTCTTT CASSLGGETEAFF
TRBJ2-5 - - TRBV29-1 TGCAGCGTTGAAGAGGGAGGTCGAGAGACCCAGTACTTC CSVEEGGRETQYF
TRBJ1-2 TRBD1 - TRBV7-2 TGTGCCAGCAGCTTAGGGTGGGGACAGGGGGATGGCTACACCTTC CASSLGWGQGDGYTF
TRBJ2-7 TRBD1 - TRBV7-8 TGTGCCAGCAGCCCCAGGACAGGGACCCACGAGCAGTACTTC CASSPRTGTHEQYF
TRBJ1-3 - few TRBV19 TGTGCCAGTAGTATAGTCCCCGGACAGCTCTCTGGAAACACCATATATTTT CASSIVPGQLSGNTIYF
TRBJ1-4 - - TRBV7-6 TGTGCCAGCAGCTTAAGGGCAGGGGTCAACACTAATGAAAAACTGTTTTTT CASSLRAGVNTNEKLFF
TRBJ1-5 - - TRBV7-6 TGTGCCAGCAGCTTAAATCAGTGGCAGCCCCAGCATTTT CASSLNQWQPQHF
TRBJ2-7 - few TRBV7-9 TGTGCCAGCAGCTTAGTGGGCGCAAGCTACGAGCAGTACTTC CASSLVGASYEQYF
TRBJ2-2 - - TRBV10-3 TGTGCCATCAGTGTACTGAGTAATTCCGGGGAGCTGTTTTTT CAISVLSNSGELFF
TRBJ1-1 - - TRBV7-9 TGTGCCAGCATGTCGAGTCCGAACACTGAAGCTTTCTTT CASMSSPNTEAFF
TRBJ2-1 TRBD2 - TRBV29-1 TGCAGCATCGCCGGAGCGGGGGCCTTTTACAATGAGCAGTTCTTC CSIAGAGAFYNEQFF
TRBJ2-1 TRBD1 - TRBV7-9 TGTGCCAGCAGCATGGGACAGGGGGCGCTTAATGAGCAGTTCTTC CASSMGQGALNEQFF
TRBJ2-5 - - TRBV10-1 TGCGCCAGCAGGGGGCTGACAAATCGGGAGACCCAGTACTTC CASRGLTNRETQYF
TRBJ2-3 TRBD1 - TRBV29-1 TGCAGCGTTGGCGACAGGGGGGCGGCTACGCAGTATTTT CSVGDRGAATQYF
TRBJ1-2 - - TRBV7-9 TGTGCCAGCAGCTTAGCCCTAGGAACTAACTATGGCTACACCTTC CASSLALGTNYGYTF
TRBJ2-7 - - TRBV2 TGTGCCAGTCGACTAGAGGCCTACGAGCAGTACTTC CASRLEAYEQYF
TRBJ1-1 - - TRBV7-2 TGTGCCAGCAGCCCTGACCCCCCTAGGCGGGCTGAAGCTTTCTTT CASSPDPPRRAEAFF
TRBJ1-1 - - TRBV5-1 TGCGCCAGCAGCTTGGCAGGTCGGTCGAACACTGAAGCTTTCTTT CASSLAGRSNTEAFF
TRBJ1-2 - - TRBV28 TGTGCCAGCAGTTTATTGGGCAGGGTGAGGGGCTACACCTTC CASSLLGRVRGYTF
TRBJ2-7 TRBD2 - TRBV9 TGTGCCAGCAGCGTAGACTCCTCGCGGGGGTACGAGCAGTACTTC CASSVDSSRGYEQYF
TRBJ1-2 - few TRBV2 TGTGCCAGCAGTGAATCCCGTGACTATGGCTACACCTTC CASSESRDYGYTF
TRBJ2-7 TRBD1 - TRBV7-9 TGTGCCAGCAGCTTATCCGGGACAGGGCTTACCTACGAGCAGTACTTC CASSLSGTGLTYEQYF
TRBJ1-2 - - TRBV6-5 TGTGCCAGCAGTTACTCAACAGGGCATGGCTACACCTTC CASSYSTGHGYTF
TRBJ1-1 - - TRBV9 TGTGCCAGCAGCCCCACCGGGACATCAACCCCTGAAGCTTTCTTT CASSPTGTSTPEAFF
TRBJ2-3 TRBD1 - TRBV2 TGTGCCAGCAGGGAGACGACAGGGCATACGCAGTATTTT CASRETTGHTQYF
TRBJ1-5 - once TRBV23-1 TGCGCCAGCAGTCAGGCTCACAGGGTTGGCAATCAGCCCCAGCATTTT CASSQAHRVGNQPQHF
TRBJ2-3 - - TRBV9 TGTGCCAGCAGCGTAGGTATAGATACGCAGTATTTT CASSVGIDTQYF
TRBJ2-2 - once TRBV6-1 TGTGCCAGCAGTGAGGTGGCGGGTGACACCGGGGAGCTGTTTTTT CASSEVAGDTGELFF
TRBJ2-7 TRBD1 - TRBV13 TGTGCCAGCAGCACCCGGGGACAGGGGTCCTACGAGCAGTACTTC CASSTRGQGSYEQYF
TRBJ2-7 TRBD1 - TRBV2 TGTGCCAGCAGAGCCGGGACAGTCTCCTACGAGCAGTACTTC CASRAGTVSYEQYF
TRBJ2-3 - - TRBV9 TGTGCCAGCAGCGCCCGAATGCGGGCCACCACCGATACGCAGTATTTT CASSARMRATTDTQYF
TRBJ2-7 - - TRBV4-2 TGTGCCAGCAGCCAAGAACAGGATTCCTACGAGCAGTACTTC CASSQEQDSYEQYF
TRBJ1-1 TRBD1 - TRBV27 TGTGCCAGCAGCCAGACAGGGGGAGGGTACACTGAAGCTTTCTTT CASSQTGGGYTEAFF
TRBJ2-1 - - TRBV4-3 TGCGCCAGCAGCCAAGAAGGGGACTTCAGAGGGGACTACAATGAGCAGTTCTTC CASSQEGDFRGDYNEQFF
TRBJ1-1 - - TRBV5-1 TGCGCCAGCAGCTTGCGAGGCCGTATCACTGAAGCTTTCTTT CASSLRGRITEAFF
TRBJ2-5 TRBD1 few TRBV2 TGTGCCAGCAGGAGGGACAGGGGCTCTTCGGAGACCCAGTACTTC CASRRDRGSSETQYF
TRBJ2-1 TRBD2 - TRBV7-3 TGTGCCAGCAGCTGGACTAGCGGGGGAGGAAGGGAGCAGTTCTTC CASSWTSGGGREQFF
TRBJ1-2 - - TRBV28 TGTGCCAGCAGTTTAGCGGCAGGGCGCGGCTACACCTTC CASSLAAGRGYTF
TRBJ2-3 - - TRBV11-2 TGTGCCAGCAGCTTGCTAGGGACTAGCACAGATACGCAGTATTTT CASSLLGTSTDTQYF
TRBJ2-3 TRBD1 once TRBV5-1 TGCGCCAGCAGCTGGGCGGGACAGGGGACAGATACGCAGTATTTT CASSWAGQGTDTQYF
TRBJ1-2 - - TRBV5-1 TGCGCCAGCAGATGGGGAGGAGGCTATGGCTACACCTTC CASRWGGGYGYTF
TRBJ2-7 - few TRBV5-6 TGTGCCAGCAGCTTGGGGGGGCTCGAGCAGTACTTC CASSLGGLEQYF
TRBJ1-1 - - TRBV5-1 TGCGCCAGCAGCTTGAAGACAGACCTGAACACTGAAGCTTTCTTT CASSLKTDLNTEAFF
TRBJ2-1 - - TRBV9 TGTGCCAGCAGCGCACAGAGCCTTACCTACAATGAGCAGTTCTTC CASSAQSLTYNEQFF
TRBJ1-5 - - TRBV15 TGTGCCACCAGCTCCCTGGGAGGGGCAGGGCAGCCCCAGCATTTT CATSSLGGAGQPQHF
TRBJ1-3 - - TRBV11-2 TGTGCCAGCAGCTTAGGAGCGGCCTTGGTTGGAGGAGCCGGAAACACCATATATTTT CASSLGAALVGGAGNTIYF
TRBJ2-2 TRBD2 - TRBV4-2 TGTGCCAGCAGCCAAGCGGCTAGCGGGGGACCGAACACCGGGGAGCTGTTTTTT CASSQAASGGPNTGELFF
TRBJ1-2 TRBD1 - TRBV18 TGTGCCAGCTCACCAACTTTTGGGACAGGGAAGGGCTACACCTTC CASSPTFGTGKGYTF
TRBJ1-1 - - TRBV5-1 TGCGCCAGCAGCTTGGGCAGGAACACTGAAGCTTTCTTT CASSLGRNTEAFF
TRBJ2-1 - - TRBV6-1 TGTGCCAGCAGTGAACAGGTGTACAATGAGCAGTTCTTC CASSEQVYNEQFF
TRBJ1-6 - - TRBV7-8 TGTGCCAGCAGCTTAGCCTTGTATAATTCACCCCTCCACTTT CASSLALYNSPLHF
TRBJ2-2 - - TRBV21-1 TGTGCCAGCCTCGAGCGGGGGTCAGGCACCGGGGAGCTGTTTTTT CASLERGSGTGELFF
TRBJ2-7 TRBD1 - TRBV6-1 TGTGCCAGCAGGAAGGGACAGGGAGGCATCCACGAGCAGTACTTC CASRKGQGGIHEQYF